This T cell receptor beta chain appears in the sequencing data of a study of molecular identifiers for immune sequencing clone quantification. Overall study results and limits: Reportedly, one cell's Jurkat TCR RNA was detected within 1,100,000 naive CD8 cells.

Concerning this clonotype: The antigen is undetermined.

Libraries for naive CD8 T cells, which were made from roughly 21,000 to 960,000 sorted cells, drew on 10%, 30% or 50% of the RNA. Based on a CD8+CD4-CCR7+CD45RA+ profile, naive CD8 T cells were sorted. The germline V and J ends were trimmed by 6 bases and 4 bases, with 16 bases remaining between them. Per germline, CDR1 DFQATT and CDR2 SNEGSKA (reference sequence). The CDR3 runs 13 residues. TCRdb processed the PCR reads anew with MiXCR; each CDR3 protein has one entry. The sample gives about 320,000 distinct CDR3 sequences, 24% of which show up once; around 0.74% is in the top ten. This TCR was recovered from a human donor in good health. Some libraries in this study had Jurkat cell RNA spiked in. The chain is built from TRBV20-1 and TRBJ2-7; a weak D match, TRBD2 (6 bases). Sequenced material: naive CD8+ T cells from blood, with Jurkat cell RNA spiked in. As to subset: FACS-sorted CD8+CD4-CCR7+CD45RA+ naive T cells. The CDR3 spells CSATGTGSYEQYF. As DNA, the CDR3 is TGCAGTGCGACCGGGACTGGCAGTTACGAGCAGTACTTC.